What follows is one T cell receptor (beta chain) and its context. The data are from a study of T-cell memory formation after mild COVID-19. As for the study in general: TCR clusters showed largely donor specificity.

TCRdb re-derived calls from the 5' RACE reads in MiXCR, one entry per CDR3 protein. The sample contains 200,000 to 250,000 distinct CDR3 sequences, around 26% of which appear only once. Germline CDR1 is LGHDT and CDR2 is YNNKEL (reference sequence). Trimming removed 0 bases at V and 2 bases at J, with 7 bases between. This CDR3 has 15 residues. Source material: PBMCs or a T cell subset sorted from them (not recorded which). This chain links TRBV3-1 with TRBJ2-2; no firm D call. This TCR came from an adult woman who had mild COVID-19 (a few samples of this study predate the infection). Cell type and time point are not known. The CDR3 sequence is CASSQELVNTGELFF. The CDR3 DNA follows: TGTGCCAGCAGCCAAGAGCTCGTAAACACCGGGGAGCTGTTTTTT.